This T cell receptor (beta chain) was recorded in a study of OX40 agonist ivuxolimab in advanced cancers. Measured with immunoSEQ multiplex PCR; TCRdb has only the in-frame clones, and not every one. The sample consists of some 80,000 clones, 84% of them appearing once. Turning to this clone: At one end, the junction sequence differs from germline, possibly due to a read error.

Germline V CDR1 and CDR2: SGDLS, YYNGEE. This CDR3 region has 15 residues. Sequencing was performed on CD4+ or CD8+ T cells sorted from blood, taken in a trial of the OX40 agonist ivuxolimab. The rearrangement uses TRBV9 and TRBJ2-2, with D tentatively TRBD2 (5 bases). This sequence originates from an adult with an advanced solid tumor such as melanoma, head and neck, liver or kidney cancer. CDR3 coding DNA: TGTGCCAGCAGCGTAGTTGGATATTCCACCGGGGAGCCGTTTTTT. Translated: CASSVVGYSTGEPFF.